The 14 T cell receptor beta chains below all came from one sample that was sequenced in a study of regulatory T cells in long-lasting Graves disease. Sample time point: newly diagnosed GD, antithyroid drugs for less than 3 months. Making the TCR library involved RNA that had been extracted from PBMCs. Library construction for TCR beta used iRepertoire HTBI primers and Arm-PCR of CDR3 regions. TCRdb ran MiXCR on the multiplex PCR reads and lists one entry per CDR3 protein. The data hold under 500,000 distinct CDR3 sequences, with about a sixth observed a single time. The data also belong to a second study, concerning T cells in Graves' hyperthyroidism and ophthalmopathy.

The sequenced sample was peripheral blood mononuclear cells (PBMCs), obtained at new diagnosis, from a patient treated with antithyroid drugs. All receptors derive from a woman in her 30s with Graves disease.

CDR3 sequence: CASSPQLVMQYF. The DNA for the CDR3 is TGTGCCAGCAGCCCTCAACTAGTAATGCAGTATTTT. The chain joins TRBV7-9 to TRBJ2-3; perhaps TRBD2 as D (5 bases). The CDR3 extends over 12 amino acids. Germline lookup yields CDR1 SEHNR and CDR2 FQNEAQ (reference sequence). Trimming took 5 bases from V and 11 from J, leaving 14 bases between them.

This clonotype was counted at least ten times. The rearrangement links TRBV5-1 to TRBJ2-3; the match to TRBD2 covers 8 bases. The ends lost 6 bases at V and 4 bases at J; junction bases unmatched: 4. Germline V gives CDR1 SGHRS, CDR2 YFSETQ. This CDR3 has 13 amino acids. Here the CDR3 DNA reads TGCGCCAGCACCCGGGAGGGACCAGATACGCAGTATTTT. Protein sequence: CASTREGPDTQYF.

This clonotype was counted at least ten times. The V call is TRBV18, the J call TRBJ1-4; the match to TRBD1 covers 8 bases. The V segment lost 3 bases and the J segment 8 bases; nucleotides outside the gene matches: 11. The V gene's germline CDR1 is KGHSH and CDR2 LQKENI. The CDR3 sequence is 16 residues long. The chain's CDR3 is CASSPGLSRGREKLFF. CDR3 nucleotide sequence: TGTGCCAGCTCACCGGGACTTTCCAGGGGGCGCGAAAAACTGTTTTTT.

The V call is TRBV9, the J call TRBJ2-7, with a possible D match to TRBD1 (5 bases). The CDR3 consists of 15 residues. CDR1 and CDR2 (germline): SGDLS, YYNGEE. The germline V and J ends were trimmed by 0 bases and 5 bases, with 15 bases remaining between them. The CDR3 protein is CASSVGGSGADEQYF. CDR3 in DNA: TGTGCCAGCAGCGTAGGGGGCAGTGGGGCGGACGAGCAGTACTTC.

This clonotype has just a few counts. This CDR3 is CSAPSRGQPGFSGANVLTF. In nucleotides, the CDR3 is TGCAGTGCTCCTTCACGAGGACAGCCGGGATTCTCTGGGGCCAACGTCCTGACTTTC. This chain links TRBV20-1 with TRBJ2-6, with D possibly matching TRBD1 (6 bases). This CDR3 has 19 amino acids. Trimming took 5 bases from V and 0 from J, leaving 23 bases between them. CDR1 is DFQATT and CDR2 is SNEGSKA in the germline V gene (reference sequence).

Worth noting for this clonotype: A much larger clone differs by one base, so this may be a read error. This chain uses TRBV6-2 or TRBV6-3 with TRBJ2-7, with D unresolved. V was trimmed by 7 bases and J by 3 bases, leaving 7 bases between them. Germline lookup yields CDR1 MNHEY and CDR2 SVGEGT. The CDR3 contains 11 residues. The CDR3, as DNA: TGTGCCAGCAACCAACTCTACGAGCAGTACTTC. Amino acid sequence: CASNQLYEQYF.

This clonotype appeared many times. The chain is built from TRBV7-2 and TRBJ2-7, with D perhaps TRBD1 (5 bases). Per germline, CDR1 SGHTA and CDR2 FQGNSA. Trimming left V 2 bases short and J 4 bases short, with 12 bases between. The CDR3 has 14 amino acids. CDR3 region: CASSLRPGPYEQYF. CDR3 in DNA: TGTGCCAGCAGCTTAAGGCCAGGGCCTTACGAGCAGTACTTC.

At least ten counts were recorded for this clonotype. The rearrangement uses TRBV6-1 and TRBJ1-1; no reliable D call. The CDR3 runs to 14 residues. V lost 0 bases and J lost 4, with 9 bases in between. The germline CDR1 and CDR2 sequences are MNHNS and SASEGT. The CDR3 sequence: CASSEADLGTEAFF. The CDR3 coding sequence is TGTGCCAGCAGTGAAGCGGATCTTGGCACTGAAGCTTTCTTT.

This clonotype has a count of ten or more. The chain joins TRBV7-2 to TRBJ2-7; possible D gene TRBD2, 6 bases. V lost 3 bases and J lost 13, with 16 bases in between. Germline V gene data show CDR1 as SGHTA and CDR2 as FQGNSA. The CDR3 is made up of 12 amino acids. DNA of the CDR3: TGTGCCAGCAGCTTCGCTAGCGCCCCAAATTACTTC. This codes for CASSFASAPNYF.

This clonotype was seen ten or more times. The chain uses TRBV12-3 or TRBV12-4 and TRBJ2-3, with D unclear. The CDR3 has 12 residues. The ends were cut back, 7 bases at V and 0 bases at J, with 5 bases in the middle. Here the CDR3 DNA reads TGTGCCAGCAAACAGAGCACAGATACGCAGTATTTT. It specifies CASKQSTDTQYF.

The CDR3: CASSPLLGTYTEAFF. The CDR3 nucleotides read TGCGCCAGCAGTCCCCTTTTGGGGACTTACACTGAAGCTTTCTTT. The chain carries TRBV5-1 and TRBJ1-1; D possibly corresponds to TRBD1 (5 bases). CDR1 and CDR2 from the germline V gene are SGHRS and YFSETQ. CDR3 size: 15 residues. With 5 bases removed from V and 3 bases from J, the gap between germline ends came to 17 bases.

The sample holds many counts of this clonotype. This chain connects TRBV18 to TRBJ2-7; 7 bases fit TRBD2. The germline V gene encodes CDR1 KGHSH and CDR2 LQKENI. This CDR3 spans 14 amino acids. V lost 2 bases to trimming and J lost 5 bases; unmatched junction nucleotides: 6. CDR3 in DNA: TGTGCCAGCTCACCAGGCGGGGGATACGACGAGCAGTACTTC. It specifies CASSPGGGYDEQYF.

This clonotype was found many times. The chain uses TRBV6-1 and TRBJ2-1; a possible D gene is TRBD2 (6 bases). Trimming took 5 bases from V and 7 from J, leaving 15 bases between them. The CDR3 length is 14 residues. The germline V gene has CDR1 MNHNS and CDR2 SASEGT. The chain's CDR3 is CASSRTRESNEQFF. CDR3 sequence (DNA): TGTGCCAGCAGTCGAACCCGGGAGTCGAATGAGCAGTTCTTC.

This clonotype was seen many times. The CDR3 is CASRPDGGRPQHF. As DNA, the CDR3 is TGTGCCAGCAGGCCGGACGGCGGTAGGCCCCAGCATTTT. The chain combines TRBV6-1 with TRBJ1-5; D is unresolved. V was trimmed by 6 bases and J by 9 bases, leaving 15 bases between them. Germline V lookup: CDR1 MNHNS, CDR2 SASEGT. There are 13 residues in the CDR3.